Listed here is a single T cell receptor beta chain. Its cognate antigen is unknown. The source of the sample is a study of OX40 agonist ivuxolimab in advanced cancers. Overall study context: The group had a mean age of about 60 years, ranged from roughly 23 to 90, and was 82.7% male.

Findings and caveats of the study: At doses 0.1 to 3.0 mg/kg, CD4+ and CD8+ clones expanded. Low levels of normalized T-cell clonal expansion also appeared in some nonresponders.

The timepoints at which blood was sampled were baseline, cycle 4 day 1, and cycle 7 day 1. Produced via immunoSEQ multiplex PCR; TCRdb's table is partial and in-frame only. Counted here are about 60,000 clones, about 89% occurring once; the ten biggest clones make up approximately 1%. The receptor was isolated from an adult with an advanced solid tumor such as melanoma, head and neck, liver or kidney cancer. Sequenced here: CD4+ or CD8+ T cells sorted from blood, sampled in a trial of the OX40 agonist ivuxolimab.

The CDR3 DNA reads as TGCGCCAGCAGCTTGGCGGCAGGGGGTAACTATGGCTACACCTTC. Translation gives CASSLAAGGNYGYTF. The rearrangement uses TRBV5-1 and TRBJ1-2; 7 bases are shared with TRBD1. The ends lost 0 bases at V and 1 base at J; junction bases unmatched: 3. Germline values: CDR1 SGHRS, CDR2 YFSETQ. This CDR3 is 15 amino acids long.